This T cell receptor beta chain originates from a study of cytomegalovirus exposure and HLA in healthy donors (dated by TCRdb to 2016 to 2017). Background on the whole study: An earlier analysis of about 560 of the donors reported approximately 280 Gb of sequence data and 117 million unique TCR beta sequences obtained from 150 million to 200 million T cells. Roughly 300 gigabases of sequencing data and tens of millions of unique TCR sequences made up an early release that covered over 550 HLA-typed donors. Of the 398 genotyped donors, 65% to 90% fell in the genetic ancestry cluster associated with self-reported Caucasian donors. The study aimed to test whether cataloging public T cell receptors could reveal signatures of past pathogen exposure. The study profiled the T cell repertoires of hundreds of subjects by immunosequencing and related them to cytomegalovirus serostatus. A separate validation cohort of more than 100 different subjects was used in addition to the roughly 720-subject first cohort. To predict cytomegalovirus infection status, the study combined high-throughput TCR immunosequencing, statistical association of individual TCRs with disease status, and machine learning. To study patterns of TCR occurrence, a later analysis re-analyzed previously published TCR beta repertoires from 650 to 750 donors and added high-resolution HLA genotyping. The later analysis used no new phenotypic data to find candidate immune exposures, relying instead on TCR beta sequences and their occurrence across donors. In an earlier analysis of 587 of the donors, high-throughput TCR beta sequencing was used to judge whether each TCR beta V gene segment behaved as functional or pseudogenic. Alongside the repertoire data, information on donor age, sex, ethnicity and CMV serostatus was compiled. A later genetic analysis used genome-wide SNP genotypes for 398 of the 666 donors, treating that subset as a discovery cohort. Every discovery cohort repertoire had been produced on one sequencing platform. Both class I and class II loci were covered by HLA typing, at four-digit resolution. The number of typed donors differed by locus: about 629-640 for A, B, C, DRB1 and DQB1; some 500 for DQA1; 606 for DPA1; and around 490 for DPB1. Because of strong linkage in the cohort, five DR-DQ haplotypes were treated as single units for association and clustering. Across 300 to 400 genotyped donors of the cohort, an average of approximately 200,000 unique TCR beta nucleotide sequences per donor were sequenced, and 15% to 20% of those sequences were non-productive. The investigation overall reported the following: About 15 rarely observed V segments, including chromosome 9 orphons, were excluded from the earlier analysis of a few hundred of the donors because counts were too low. The classifier was reported to diagnose cytomegalovirus status with high specificity and sensitivity in both the original cohort and the validation cohort. In vitro tests confirmed that a few of the cytomegalovirus-associated TCR beta chains recognize cytomegalovirus antigens. Because some donors lacked HLA typing at each locus, the association tests relied only on the typed subset. A later genetic analysis associated a missense DCLRE1C variant with V-gene and J-gene trimming of TCR beta chains, and an independent cohort replicated the association. An earlier analysis of approximately 570 of the donors showed that most TCR beta V segments appeared in productive rearrangements either about 90% or about 30% of the time, which broadly matched IMGT annotations. In the study, approximately 150 TCR beta chains were listed as associated with cytomegalovirus. This cohort had only TCR beta chains sequenced, and the lack of alpha or paired-chain data limited which features could be detected. According to a later genetic analysis, donors in an Asian-associated ancestry cluster had fewer N-insertions in productive TCRs than the approximately 670-donor mean. The presence/absence analyses assumed that sequencing depth was roughly uniform across donors, and that assumption may not be true. For the cohort, immune exposure information was limited to CMV serostatus. Correlated functional status among segregating V segments might reflect linkage disequilibrium, but an unknown experimental factor could not be ruled out. Some IMGT-functional V segments, including TRBV6-2 and TRBV6-3, could not be told apart with the 87-base-pair reads, so those segments were excluded. In a later analysis, the rate of TCR association differed among HLA loci, with DRB1 alleles having the most associated TCRs and HLA-C alleles having the fewest. A cluster of highly shared sequence variants was judged likely to be a technical artifact of the sequencing pipeline. The authors suggested that the approach could potentially be generalized to other disease states and immunological phenotypes. When HLA alleles, especially DR and DQ, strongly co-occurred, attributing TCR associations to individual alleles was difficult. A later analysis associated about 17,000 TCR beta sequences with specific HLA alleles at a false discovery rate of 0.05. According to a later analysis, parvovirus B19, influenza, CMV and Epstein-Barr virus appeared linked to several top co-occurrence clusters. In a later analysis, most CMV-associated TCR beta chains were found to appear HLA-restricted, with HLA associations seemingly driven largely by CMV exposure. A further reported finding was that TCR beta sequences accurately predicted the HLA-A and HLA-B alleles for most subjects in the first cohort. Most TCR sequences were observed very rarely across donors, whereas some public TCRs were present in many individuals. A later analysis found that HLA-associated TCR beta chains were more clonally expanded and had lower generation probabilities than equally common non-associated chains.

Notes on this clone: Its antigen specificity is not known. The sample holds no much larger clone one base away, and base qualities are not on file.

From a lookup of the germline V gene, CDR1 and CDR2 are SGHTA and FQGNSA. The CDR3 goes from the cysteine to the phenylalanine over 15 residues. Only CDR3 DNA is held: 45 bases, read in frame from base 1. The junction shows trimming of 3 bases on V and 3 bases on J, and the gene matches do not reach 3 bases of it. Libraries were made using the immunoSEQ multiplex PCR assay. A mixture of 60 forward primers for TCR Vbeta segments and 13 reverse primers for TCR Jbeta segments was used in the multiplex PCR. A multiplex PCR assay on genomic DNA amplified the CDR3 region of rearranged TCR beta genes. The amplified TCR beta libraries were sequenced on the Illumina HiSeq System as 87-base-pair reads. For the original study's pipeline: A later analysis tallied roughly 80 million unique TCR beta chains across the 550 to 850 repertoires, and some 12 million of those chains were shared by two or more donors. A nearest-neighbor algorithm error-corrected the raw reads and collapsed the reads into unique sequences, merging closely related sequences to remove PCR and sequencing errors. V, D and J gene segments were assigned by aligning CDR3 sequences to IMGT reference sequences. For a sequence to be retained, a match of at least six nucleotides to both a V gene segment and a J gene segment was required. Rearrangements were called productive when the CDR3 lacked stop codons and stayed in frame with V and J; all others were non-productive. Following IMGT convention, CDR3 was defined as the stretch from the second conserved V-encoded cysteine up to the conserved J-encoded phenylalanine. Sequences without an unambiguous match to a single V gene segment were excluded from the earlier analysis of 500 to 700 of the donors. In an earlier analysis of a few hundred of the donors, V segments were called functional above 56.7% productive rearrangements and were called segregating when the between-donor standard deviation exceeded 5%. A statistical classification framework was built to diagnose cytomegalovirus status from the catalog of TCR beta chain sequences. A later analysis assigned V and J genes by comparing TCR nucleotide sequences with IMGT/GENE-DB human TR gene sequences. A later analysis assigned CDR3 sequences and most-parsimonious VDJ recombination scenarios with the TCRdist pipeline. In a later analysis, each TCR beta chain was defined by its CDR3 amino acid sequence together with its V-gene family, and reads without a unique V-gene family were excluded. A later analysis removed roughly 590 highly shared, low-generation-probability nucleotide sequences to deal with suspected cross-contamination and a sequencing artifact. In a later analysis, a clonal expansion index for each public chain was calculated from normalized within-repertoire ranks of inferred template counts. Generation probabilities in a later analysis came from a VDJ recombination model fitted to out-of-frame rearrangements, and those results were checked against IGoR. Hypergeometric tests were used in a later analysis to score TCR-TCR, TCR-HLA and TCR-CMV co-occurrence, with a repertoire-size bias correction applied to the TCR pairs. In a later analysis, false discovery rates were estimated by permuting HLA or CMV assignments 20 times. In a later analysis, co-occurring TCRs were grouped with DBSCAN, and TCRdist sequence similarity was added when clustering was performed within HLA-allele-positive subsets. For co-occurrence clustering, repertoires with fewer than 30,000 or more than 120,000 public chains were excluded, along with roughly 5 repertoires with anomalous nucleotide sharing. TCRdb mirrors the immuneACCESS table, restricted to in-frame sequences. Some clones are absent from its copies; in checked studies, under half trace to an unresolved V gene, and the reason for the others is unknown. V and J calls and clone size follow that table, whereas D and trimming were derived from the DNA. The table for this sample lists roughly 120,000 clones; 69% of them were counted only once. 4.5% to 5.5% of the sample is held by the ten biggest clonotypes.

The cohort comprised fewer than 750 healthy bone marrow donors. At the time of sampling, all cohort members were nominally healthy, though unrecorded immune exposures were likely present. The donor was CMV seropositive and belonged to the group of 250 to 300 seropositive cohort members. Every donor gave a peripheral blood sample, and the peripheral blood mononuclear cells from that sample were used for TCR beta sequencing. The Qiagen DNeasy Blood Extraction Kit was used to extract genomic DNA from the blood cell samples. Sequences were obtained from PBMCs. The chain is assembled from TRBV7-2 and TRBJ2-7; 12 of the junction bases match TRBD2. The clonotype was recovered from a woman aged 70 to 79 in good health and CMV-seropositive. Here is the DNA: TGTGCCAGCAGCTTTCTAGCGGGGGGGGTCTACGAGCAGTACTTC. It specifies CASSFLAGGVYEQYF.